Listed here is a single T cell receptor beta chain. V lost 5 bases, J lost 2 bases, and 13 bases stayed unmatched. This CDR3 region has 16 residues. Germline CDR1 and CDR2: SGHDT and YYEEEE. The method was immunoSEQ multiplex PCR; TCRdb's version includes in-frame clones alone and lacks a portion of them. The repertoire holds 250,000 to 350,000 clones, with approximately 85% as singletons. These data belong to a study of blood T cell repertoires in COVID-19. Specimen: PBMCs or T cells enriched from blood (not recorded which). This chain uses TRBV5-6 with TRBJ2-7; 7 bases agree with TRBD1. The receptor was isolated from a woman aged 25 to 39 who had recovered from COVID-19. The CDR3 DNA reads as TGTGCCAGCAGTATGGATGCCGGGACAGCAACCTACGAGCAGTACTTC. This encodes CASSMDAGTATYEQYF.